Below, one TCR beta chain is given with its context. This specimen belongs to a study of blood T cell repertoires in COVID-19. This CDR3 is 14 amino acids long. Unmatched junction bases numbered 5, after V lost 4 bases and J lost 7 bases. Germline values: CDR1 PRHDT, CDR2 FYEKMQ (reference sequence). The assay was immunoSEQ multiplex PCR, and TCRdb's table has in-frame clones only and misses some. The data show hundreds of thousands of clones, roughly 85% seen once. Sequenced material: peripheral blood. This TCR was recovered from a man younger than 30 with active or convalescent COVID-19. V usage is TRBV13 and J usage is TRBJ1-5, with 9 nucleotides matching TRBD1. The CDR3 nucleotides read TGTGCCAGCAGCTGGGGACAGGGTGGCCAGCCCCAGCATTTT. This codes for CASSWGQGGQPQHF.